These 29 T cell receptor beta chains share one sample of origin, sequenced in a study of blood T cells in healthy people across ages. For the second PCR, which ran for roughly 6 to 11 cycles, a sample-barcoded 5' primer and a J-beta primer mix were used. Each CDR3 protein is one row after TCRdb ran MiXCR on the 5' RACE reads. The repertoire holds a few hundred thousand distinct CDR3 sequences, with about 52% as singletons. The source material was blood. The receptors stem from a man between 60 and 70 years old in good health.

V usage is TRBV27 and J usage is TRBJ1-1; D gene unclear. The V gene's germline CDR1 is MNHEY and CDR2 SMNVEV (reference sequence). The CDR3 is 15 residues long. V lost 5 bases and J lost 4, with 17 bases in between. The CDR3 coding sequence is TGTGCCAGCAGTCAACCGGCGGCTGCGGTCACTGAAGCTTTCTTT. This codes for CASSQPAAAVTEAFF.

This clonotype has ten or more counts. This chain uses TRBV6-5 with TRBJ2-7; 7 bases line up with TRBD1. CDR3 length equals 15 residues. J gave up 6 bases and V 2 bases, and 10 bases lay outside the gene matches. Germline V CDR1 and CDR2: MNHEY, SVGAGI. This CDR3 is CASSYPDREPPEQYF. The CDR3 DNA follows: TGTGCCAGCAGTTACCCAGACAGGGAACCCCCCGAGCAGTACTTC.

The V gene is TRBV13, the J gene TRBJ2-3; 12 nucleotides match TRBD1. The CDR3 consists of 17 residues. After removal of 0 bases from V and 3 bases from J, the junction contained 4 bases not matched to a gene. CDR1 is PRHDT and CDR2 is FYEKMQ in the germline V gene (reference sequence). The CDR3 DNA is TGTGCCAGCAGCTTAGGGGGACAGGGGGCAGCGACAGATACGCAGTATTTT. As protein: CASSLGGQGAATDTQYF.

This clonotype was seen only a few times. The chain recombines TRBV7-9 with TRBJ2-3, with a weak D call TRBD2 (5 bases). CDR1 and CDR2 (germline): SEHNR, FQNEAQ (reference sequence). This CDR3 region has 14 residues. V was clipped by 8 bases and J by 0 bases, with 12 bases between them. CDR3: CASAQSGSTDTQYF. CDR3 in DNA: TGTGCCAGCGCCCAGTCGGGGAGCACAGATACGCAGTATTTT.

The V call is TRBV2, the J call TRBJ2-4; 8 bases match TRBD2. The DNA end is more similar to TRBJ2-7, so the J call may be wrong. The CDR3 sequence is 14 residues long. The germline gives CDR1 SNHLY, CDR2 FYNNEI. DNA for the CDR3: TGTGCCAGCAAGGCGGGGGGCACTTCCTACGAGCAGTACTTC. Translating it yields CASKAGGTSYEQYF.

The chain employs TRBV9 and TRBJ1-4, with D hard to call. Trimming took 3 bases from V and 5 from J, leaving 11 bases between them. There are 14 residues in the CDR3. From germline, CDR1 is SGDLS and CDR2 YYNGEE. The CDR3 loop reads CASSDGRGNEKLFF. The DNA of the CDR3 is TGTGCCAGCAGCGACGGACGGGGAAATGAAAAACTGTTTTTT.

This chain links TRBV29-1 with TRBJ2-5; D uncertain. Between the trimmed V and J ends, which lost 6 bases and 4 bases, there was a span of 9 bases. Looked up from germline, CDR1 is SQVTM and CDR2 is ANQGSEA. The CDR3 loop spans 11 amino acids. The CDR3 here is CSVPLGETQYF. As DNA, the CDR3 is TGCAGCGTCCCCCTTGGAGAGACCCAGTACTTC.

The sample holds one count of this clonotype. J is TRBJ2-2 and V is TRBV7-2, with 10 nucleotides matching TRBD2. V lost 2 bases and J lost 4; bases outside the gene matches: 10. The CDR3 covers 18 residues. Germline V gene data show CDR1 as SGHTA and CDR2 as FQGNSA. DNA for the CDR3: TGTGCCAGCAGCTTAACCCTAGCGGGGGCCACAGGCACCGGGGAGCTGTTTTTT. Residues: CASSLTLAGATGTGELFF. The complete variable domain, with remaining parts taken from reference TRBV7-2 and TRBJ2-2, reads GAGVSQSPSNKVTEKGKDVELRCDPISGHTALYWYRQSLGQGLEFLIYFQGNSAPDKSGLPSDRFSAERTGGSVSTLTIQRTQQEDSAVYLCASSLTLAGATGTGELFFGEGSRLTVL.

The rearrangement joins TRBV4-3 to TRBJ1-4; possible D gene TRBD1, 6 bases. CDR3 length: 15 amino acids. The germline V and J ends were trimmed by 4 bases and 2 bases, with 11 bases remaining between them. CDR1 is LGHNA and CDR2 is YSLEER in the germline V gene. The CDR3 spells CASSPLQGTNEKLFF. DNA for the CDR3: TGCGCCAGCAGCCCCCTACAGGGTACTAATGAAAAACTGTTTTTT.

With regard to this clonotype: This may come from a read error, since a much larger clone is one base off. The chain is built from TRBV6-1 and TRBJ2-5; 14 bases map to TRBD2. The J call is uncertain, as TRBJ2-1 better fits the DNA end. Per germline, CDR1 MNHNS and CDR2 SASEGT. The CDR3 is made up of 16 amino acids. CDR3 in DNA: TGTGCCAGCAGGATTTTGGGACTAGCGGGAGCCGAGACCCAGTTCTTC. Residues: CASRILGLAGAETQFF.

The chain combines TRBV20-1 with TRBJ2-7, with TRBD2 matching over 11 bases. With V trimmed by 5 bases and J by 0 bases, 9 bases remained unmatched. This CDR3 has 16 amino acids. Germline CDR1 DFQATT, CDR2 SNEGSKA (reference sequence). CDR3 in amino acids: CSAFRGGTSGSYEQYF. The CDR3 DNA is TGCAGTGCTTTCAGAGGGGGGACTAGCGGCTCCTACGAGCAGTACTTC.

The chain couples TRBV3-1 to TRBJ2-7; perhaps D is TRBD1 or TRBD2 (6 bases each). Germline V gene lookup returns CDR1 LGHDT and CDR2 YNNKEL (reference sequence). The V end lost 4 bases, the J end lost 2 bases, and 18 bases lay between the germline ends. CDR3 length equals 16 residues. CDR3 nucleotide sequence: TGTGCCAGCAGCCTCCTAGGGGGACTCAAAGCCTACGAGCAGTACTTC. The encoded protein is CASSLLGGLKAYEQYF.

The V and J genes are TRBV6-1 and TRBJ2-4, with D possibly being TRBD1 (6 bases). This CDR3 is 14 amino acids long. V lost 5 bases, J lost 3 bases, and 11 bases lay in between. Germline V gene sequence: CDR1 MNHNS, CDR2 SASEGT. The CDR3 sequence: CASSSRGDKNIQYF. CDR3 nucleotides: TGTGCCAGCAGTTCCAGGGGAGACAAAAACATTCAGTACTTC.

This clonotype was seen a handful of times. The gene calls are TRBV12-3 or TRBV12-4 and TRBJ2-3; D unresolved. CDR3 length equals 13 residues. V lost 5 bases and J lost 2, with 8 bases in between. The CDR3 DNA is TGTGCCAGCAGTCACGGAACCACAGATACGCAGTATTTT. Translating gives CASSHGTTDTQYF.

This chain links TRBV7-3 with TRBJ1-2, with TRBD1 matching 7 bases. The CDR3 sequence is 13 residues long. CDR1 and CDR2 from the germline V gene are SGHTA and FQGTGA. J lost 7 bases, V lost 5 bases, and 7 bases had no gene match. CDR3 loop: CASSQNRGGGYTF. The CDR3 region has the DNA TGTGCCAGCAGCCAAAACAGGGGTGGTGGCTACACCTTC.

This clonotype was picked up many times. The chain carries TRBV11-1 and TRBJ2-5; 9 nucleotides align to TRBD2. After removal of 2 bases from V and 0 bases from J, the junction contained 4 bases not matched to a gene. The CDR3 sequence is 16 residues long. The germline V gene encodes CDR1 SGHAT and CDR2 FQDESV (reference sequence). This CDR3 reads CASSLRSGRYQETQYF. Here the CDR3 DNA reads TGTGCCAGCAGCTTACGGAGCGGGAGGTACCAAGAGACCCAGTACTTC.

This clonotype was counted ten times or more. The chain couples TRBV3-1 to TRBJ1-2; perhaps TRBD1 as D (5 bases). CDR1 is LGHDT, CDR2 YNNKEL, per germline (reference sequence). V shed 0 bases and J shed 8 bases, with 22 bases lying between them. The CDR3 runs 17 residues. The CDR3 protein is CASSQDAGTASLGGYTF. CDR3 DNA: TGTGCCAGCAGCCAAGATGCAGGGACTGCGAGTTTGGGAGGCTACACCTTC.

This chain connects TRBV20-1 to TRBJ2-5; TRBD2 might be the D (6 bases). The V end was cut by 5 bases, the J end by 1 base, with 11 bases between. Germline CDR1 and CDR2: DFQATT and SNEGSKA (reference sequence). The CDR3 is 13 residues long. The CDR3 loop reads CSAGREAQETQYF. The CDR3 DNA reads as TGCAGTGCTGGCAGGGAGGCCCAAGAGACCCAGTACTTC.

This clonotype was seen at least ten times. The CDR3 DNA reads TGCAGTGCTAGAGTTGGGACAGGGCTCTACAATGAGCAGTTCTTC. Translation gives CSARVGTGLYNEQFF. The V and J genes are TRBV20-1 and TRBJ2-1, with 9 positions matching TRBD1. The CDR3 loop spans 15 amino acids. Germline V gene data show CDR1 as DFQATT and CDR2 as SNEGSKA (reference sequence). Trimming cost V 1 base and J 3 bases; bases outside gene matches: 4.

The V call is TRBV29-1, the J call TRBJ2-1, with D unresolved. The V and J ends lost 3 bases and 7 bases respectively, with 10 bases between them. The germline V gene encodes CDR1 SQVTM and CDR2 ANQGSEA. The CDR3 has 12 amino acids. For the CDR3, the DNA is TGCAGCGTTGAGTCCCCTTTTAATGAGCAGTTCTTC. Translated, it gives CSVESPFNEQFF.

CDR3 in DNA: TGTGCCAGCCACGGAGGGGGCCCATATGGCTACACCTTC. It encodes CASHGGGPYGYTF. This chain connects TRBV11-2 to TRBJ1-2, with TRBD1 identical over 7 bases. This CDR3 has 13 residues. V was clipped by 8 bases and J by 5 bases; unmatched bases: 8. Germline V gives CDR1 SGHAT, CDR2 FQNNGV.

The V and J genes are TRBV3-1 and TRBJ1-2; 7 nucleotides line up with TRBD1. The V gene's germline CDR1 is LGHDT and CDR2 YNNKEL (reference sequence). The CDR3 has 13 residues. The V and J ends lost 4 bases and 8 bases, in that order; junction bases with no gene match: 7. This chain's CDR3 is CASSPGTVRGYTF. The CDR3 DNA sequence: TGTGCCAGCAGCCCTGGGACAGTACGAGGCTACACCTTC.

The chain joins TRBV7-2 to TRBJ2-5; a possible D gene is TRBD2 (5 bases). The tail of the sequence fits TRBJ2-7 better, so the J call may be wrong. The CDR3 runs 15 residues. CDR1 is SGHTA, CDR2 FQGNSA, per germline. The CDR3 nucleotides read TGTGCCAGCAGCCCCCCTCCTAGCTCCACCTACGAGCAGTACTTC. Its translation: CASSPPPSSTYEQYF.

The V gene is TRBV6-5, the J gene TRBJ2-7; tentative D call: TRBD2 (7 bases). Looked up from germline, CDR1 is MNHEY and CDR2 is SVGAGI. The CDR3 is 15 residues long. V lost 6 bases and J lost 7, with 22 bases in between. CDR3 in amino acids: CASRQQGPGGWEQYF. CDR3 nucleotides: TGTGCCAGCAGACAACAGGGCCCGGGGGGCTGGGAGCAGTACTTC.

The rearrangement uses TRBV7-9 and TRBJ2-1; 8 positions agree with TRBD1. This CDR3 comprises 16 residues. Per germline, CDR1 SEHNR and CDR2 FQNEAQ (reference sequence). The V segment lost 3 bases and the J segment 2 bases; nucleotides outside the gene matches: 6. The CDR3 DNA reads TGTGCCAGCAGCTTTTCACAGGGGGTCGCCTACAATGAGCAGTTCTTC. This translates into CASSFSQGVAYNEQFF. Complete variable domain (other parts from reference TRBV7-9 and TRBJ2-1): DTGVSQNPRHKITKRGQNVTFRCDPISEHNRLYWYRQTLGQGPEFLTYFQNEAQLEKSRLLSDRFSAERPKGSFSTLEIQRTEQGDSAMYLCASSFSQGVAYNEQFFGPGTRLTVL.

The chain couples TRBV5-6 to TRBJ1-2, with D perhaps TRBD1 (5 bases). V dropped 2 bases and J dropped 0 bases, with 11 bases sitting between them. Germline V gene data show CDR1 as SGHDT and CDR2 as YYEEEE. CDR3 length: 15 residues. The CDR3 nucleotides read TGTGCCAGCAGCTTTCGGGACCGTCCTAACTATGGCTACACCTTC. Residues: CASSFRDRPNYGYTF.

The chain has TRBV19 and TRBJ2-5; D call uncertain. CDR3 length equals 13 residues. The V gene's germline CDR1 is LNHDA and CDR2 SQIVND (reference sequence). The ends were cut back, 4 bases at V and 5 bases at J, with 11 bases in the middle. The CDR3 bases are TGTGCCAGTAGTACGGAAGAAGGGGAGACCCAGTACTTC. This codes for CASSTEEGETQYF.

The V and J genes are TRBV11-1 and TRBJ1-5; D is ambiguous. The CDR3 sequence is 15 residues long. V dropped 1 base and J dropped 4 bases, with 11 bases sitting between them. The germline V gene encodes CDR1 SGHAT and CDR2 FQDESV (reference sequence). The CDR3 coding sequence is TGTGCCAGCAGCTTAGGAGGATCGCGGAATCAGCCCCAGCATTTT. Protein product: CASSLGGSRNQPQHF.

The rearrangement links TRBV29-1 to TRBJ2-1, with 9 bases that match TRBD1. Germline assignment: CDR1 SQVTM and CDR2 ANQGSEA. V lost 4 bases, J lost 10 bases, and 8 bases stayed unmatched. The CDR3 consists of 13 residues. The CDR3 DNA sequence: TGCAGCGTTGGACAGGGGGTCAACTACGAGCAGTTCTTC. Its protein product is CSVGQGVNYEQFF.